What follows describes a single TCR beta chain. Antigen unknown. V lost 5 bases, J lost 0 bases, and 11 bases stayed unmatched. Germline CDR1 and CDR2: SGHVS and FNYEAQ. The CDR3 length is 17 residues. This entry is derived from a study of T-cell memory formation after mild COVID-19. Study context: TCR clusters largely stayed donor specific.

TCRdb re-analysed the 5' RACE reads in MiXCR, keeping a single row per CDR3 protein. Of 500,000 to 650,000 distinct CDR3 sequences listed, less than 25% are singletons. Study-wide results and caveats: CD4+ contracting clones were mainly CM and EM; CD8+ ones, EMRA. Prior to infection, memory already included some responding clones, suggesting cross-reactive memory joined.

Sequencing was performed on PBMCs or a T cell subset sorted from them (not recorded which). The rearrangement uses TRBV7-6 and TRBJ2-3; 7 bases map to TRBD2. The receptor was derived from an adult woman who had mild COVID-19 (a few samples of this study predate the infection). Cell type and time point are not known. In DNA form, the CDR3 reads TGTGCCAGCAGCCACTCCCGCCAGCGGGGAAGCACAGATACGCAGTATTTT. It encodes CASSHSRQRGSTDTQYF.